Listed here are 25 T cell receptor beta chains from one sample, sequenced in a study of technical replicates of blood from several donors. Profiled with immunoSEQ multiplex PCR; TCRdb holds only in-frame clones, not every one. In the table there are 50,000 to 70,000 clones, 93% of which are singletons. Source material: PBMCs. The receptors originated from a human donor in good health. Some clones in this sample may be carry-over from other donors' samples.

The chain links TRBV20-1 to TRBJ2-1; tentatively, D is TRBD1 (5 bases). The CDR3 covers 11 residues. Germline assignment: CDR1 DFQATT and CDR2 SNEGSKA (reference sequence). Between the trimmed V and J ends, which lost 7 bases and 9 bases, there was a span of 13 bases. CDR3 sequence (DNA): TGCAGTGGGTTTGGGGCGAGTGAGCAGTTCTTC. This translates into CSGFGASEQFF.

CDR3 amino acids: CAWSVTSGRWETQYF. CDR3 nucleotide sequence: TGTGCCTGGAGTGTCACTAGCGGGAGGTGGGAGACCCAGTACTTC. This sequence joins TRBV30 and TRBJ2-5; 12 bases agree with TRBD2. The CDR3 is 15 amino acids. With V trimmed by 0 bases and J by 5 bases, 4 bases remained unmatched. The germline V gene encodes CDR1 GTSNPN and CDR2 SVGIG (reference sequence).

The gene calls are TRBV19 and TRBJ2-7; TRBD2 aligns across 7 bases. Germline V gene lookup returns CDR1 LNHDA and CDR2 SQIVND (reference sequence). The J segment lost 1 base and the V segment lost 6 bases, leaving 9 bases of the junction unmatched. The CDR3 is 15 residues long. CDR3 sequence (DNA): TGTGCCAGTAGGGACCTGTGGGAGGGATCCTACGAGCAGTACTTC. It translates to CASRDLWEGSYEQYF. Complete variable domain (other parts from reference TRBV19 and TRBJ2-7): DGGITQSPKYLFRKEGQNVTLSCEQNLNHDAMYWYRQDPGQGLRLIYYSQIVNDFQKGDIAEGYSVSREKKESFPLTVTSAQKNPTAFYLCASRDLWEGSYEQYFGPGTRLTVT.

This sequence joins TRBV27 and TRBJ2-3; 11 positions agree with TRBD2. Germline CDR1 and CDR2: MNHEY and SMNVEV (reference sequence). The junction had 7 bases not matched to a gene; V was cut back by 8 bases and J by 3 bases. The CDR3 length is 15 residues. The CDR3 nucleotides read TGTGCCAGCGGATTAGGGACTAGCGGTACAGATACGCAGTATTTT. Its translation: CASGLGTSGTDTQYF.

The chain carries TRBV5-1 and TRBJ2-2; TRBD2 matches at 14 bases. Germline values: CDR1 SGHRS, CDR2 YFSETQ. V shed 6 bases and J 6 bases; nucleotides not matched to a gene: 10. CDR3 length: 17 amino acids. The CDR3 here is CASTGLAGGGSAGELFF. In DNA form, the CDR3 reads TGCGCCAGCACCGGACTAGCGGGAGGAGGCTCGGCCGGGGAGCTGTTTTTT.

The chain carries TRBV5-4 and TRBJ1-3, with D possibly TRBD1 on 6 matching bases. Deletions cut 3 bases from V and 1 base from J, with 14 bases between. Looked up from germline, CDR1 is SGHNT and CDR2 is YYREEE (reference sequence). The CDR3 sequence is 16 residues long. CDR3 residues: CASSYTGLVSGNTIYF. The CDR3 region has the DNA TGTGCCAGCAGCTATACAGGGCTGGTATCTGGAAACACCATATATTTT.

V is TRBV15 and J is TRBJ1-4, with D possibly matching TRBD1 (5 bases). Deletions cut 5 bases from V and 7 bases from J, with 20 bases between. Germline V gives CDR1 LNHNV, CDR2 YYDKDF (reference sequence). The CDR3 loop spans 16 amino acids. CDR3 sequence (DNA): TGTGCCACCAGCCGCCAGGGCAGGGTCCAAGGTGAAAAACTGTTTTTT. Translating it yields CATSRQGRVQGEKLFF.

This clone has just a few counts. The chain recombines TRBV7-2 with TRBJ2-7, with 8 bases fitting TRBD2. Germline V gives CDR1 SGHTA, CDR2 FQGNSA. V was clipped by 5 bases and J by 0 bases; unmatched bases: 3. The CDR3 covers 14 residues. The CDR3 sequence: CASSGTSGSYEQYF. CDR3 coding DNA: TGTGCCAGCAGCGGAACTAGCGGCTCCTACGAGCAGTACTTC. The complete variable domain, with remaining parts taken from reference TRBV7-2 and TRBJ2-7, reads GAGVSQSPSNKVTEKGKDVELRCDPISGHTALYWYRQSLGQGLEFLIYFQGNSAPDKSGLPSDRFSAERTGGSVSTLTIQRTQQEDSAVYLCASSGTSGSYEQYFGPGTRLTVT.

This chain uses TRBV7-8 with TRBJ2-7; 8 bases are shared with TRBD2. The germline CDR1 and CDR2 sequences are SGHVS and FQNEAQ. The CDR3 covers 16 residues. Trimming cost V 4 bases and J 1 base; bases outside gene matches: 9. The CDR3 bases are TGTGCCAGCAGCTCAACGGAAAGCGGGAGTTCCTACGAGCAGTACTTC. It encodes CASSSTESGSSYEQYF. Filled out from reference TRBV7-8 and TRBJ2-7, the complete variable domain reads GAGVSQSPRYKVAKRGQDVALRCDPISGHVSLFWYQQALGQGPEFLTYFQNEAQLDKSGLPSDRFFAERPEGSVSTLKIQRTQQEDSAVYLCASSSTESGSSYEQYFGPGTRLTVT.

The chain employs TRBV30 and TRBJ2-2; 12 positions agree with TRBD2. Germline CDR1 GTSNPN, CDR2 SVGIG (reference sequence). There are 17 residues in the CDR3. The junction had 6 bases not matched to a gene; V was cut back by 2 bases and J by 2 bases. DNA of the CDR3: TGTGCCTGGAGTCACCGGACTAGCGGGAAAAACACCGGGGAGCTGTTTTTT. It encodes CAWSHRTSGKNTGELFF.

The chain links TRBV2 to TRBJ2-5; 12 bases line up with TRBD2. The J segment lost 1 base and the V segment lost 6 bases, leaving 6 bases of the junction unmatched. CDR1 SNHLY and CDR2 FYNNEI come from the germline V gene. The CDR3 is made up of 16 amino acids. The CDR3 region has the DNA TGTGCCAGCAGGAAAACTAGCGGGGGGAGCCAAGAGACCCAGTACTTC. It specifies CASRKTSGGSQETQYF.

The chain is built from TRBV27 and TRBJ2-3, with unresolved D. The V and J ends lost 3 bases and 0 bases respectively, with 13 bases between them. Germline V CDR1 and CDR2: MNHEY, SMNVEV (reference sequence). This CDR3 is built from 16 residues. Here the CDR3 reads CASSFSQAASTDTQYF. The DNA for the CDR3 is TGTGCCAGCAGTTTCAGTCAGGCTGCTAGCACAGATACGCAGTATTTT.

The chain joins TRBV7-9 to TRBJ2-7; 12 bases are shared with TRBD2. This CDR3 region has 16 residues. CDR1 SEHNR and CDR2 FQNEAQ come from the germline V gene (reference sequence). Trimming cost V 5 bases and J 3 bases; bases outside gene matches: 8. The CDR3 is CASSPLASGRVYEQYF. The CDR3 DNA reads TGTGCCAGCAGCCCCCTGGCTAGCGGGAGGGTCTACGAGCAGTACTTC.

As regards this clone: The junction and the germline gene differ at one end; a read error may be behind it. The gene calls are TRBV6-5 and TRBJ2-1, with 8 bases matching TRBD1. The CDR3 sequence is 15 residues long. Germline V CDR1 and CDR2: MNHEY, SVGAGI. The CDR3, as DNA: TGTGCCAGCAAAATTCAGGGGGCAGGTTACAGTGAGCAGTTCTTC. Its protein is CASKIQGAGYSEQFF.

This clone was observed once. The rearrangement uses TRBV7-2 and TRBJ2-6; a possible D gene is TRBD2 (5 bases). CDR1 is SGHTA and CDR2 is FQGNSA in the germline V gene. Trimming stripped 5 bases from V and 0 bases from J, with 14 bases between. The CDR3 spans 17 residues. The CDR3 sequence: CASSRTVTSSGANVLTF. Here the CDR3 DNA reads TGTGCCAGCAGCAGAACAGTTACTAGCTCTGGGGCCAACGTCCTGACTTTC.

The rearrangement uses TRBV27 and TRBJ1-6, with D possibly matching TRBD1 (5 bases). V lost 5 bases, J lost 14 bases, and 13 bases lay in between. This CDR3 is 12 amino acids long. Germline CDR1 MNHEY, CDR2 SMNVEV (reference sequence). CDR3 protein: CASSGRGLALHF. The CDR3, as DNA: TGTGCCAGCAGTGGGAGGGGTCTAGCCCTCCACTTT.

The V and J genes are TRBV12-5 and TRBJ2-7; D possibly corresponds to TRBD1 (6 bases). V lost 0 bases to trimming and J lost 2 bases, with 20 bases between them. From germline, CDR1 is LGHNT and CDR2 FRNRAP. The CDR3 has 18 amino acids. In nucleotides, the CDR3 is TGTGCTAGTGGTTTGGTATATAGTCTTAGGGGACAAACCTACGAGCAGTACTTC. Amino acid sequence: CASGLVYSLRGQTYEQYF.

This clone has just one count. The chain is built from TRBV23-1 and TRBJ2-7; TRBD1 aligns across 8 bases. TRBV23-1 is designated an ORF whose function remains uncertain. The ends lost 4 bases at V and 5 bases at J; junction bases unmatched: 4. This CDR3 is 13 amino acids long. CDR3 coding DNA: TGCGCCAGCAGTCCGACAGGGGAGAACGAGCAGTACTTC. Residues: CASSPTGENEQYF.

The V call is TRBV18, the J call TRBJ1-1, with TRBD1 matching 7 bases. Per germline, CDR1 KGHSH and CDR2 LQKENI. CDR3 size: 14 residues. V trimming: 3 bases; J trimming: 4 bases; junction bases outside the gene matches: 5. The CDR3 is CASSPQQGSTEAFF. The CDR3 region has the DNA TGTGCCAGCTCACCCCAACAGGGGAGCACTGAAGCTTTCTTT.

This chain joins TRBV7-7 and TRBJ2-5; TRBD1 matches at 11 bases. This CDR3 is 15 amino acids long. Per the germline V gene, CDR1 is SSHAT and CDR2 is FNYEAQ (reference sequence). V lost 5 bases and J lost 1; bases outside the gene matches: 3. CDR3 DNA sequence: TGTGCCAGCAGCACGGGACAGGGGGGCCAAGAGACCCAGTACTTC. Translated: CASSTGQGGQETQYF. The full variable domain, with the rest looked up from reference TRBV7-7 and TRBJ2-5, is GAGVSQSPRYKVTKRGQDVTLRCDPISSHATLYWYQQALGQGPEFLTYFNYEAQPDKSGLPSDRFSAERPEGSISTLTIQRTEQRDSAMYRCASSTGQGGQETQYFGPGTRLLVL.

The chain has TRBV11-3 and TRBJ2-3; D perhaps matches TRBD1 (5 bases). V was clipped by 1 base and J by 4 bases, with 12 bases between them. CDR3 length: 15 amino acids. Germline CDR1 and CDR2: SGHNT and YENEEA. CDR3 sequence: CASSLGQRDSDTQYF. The DNA for the CDR3 is TGTGCCAGCAGCTTAGGACAGCGAGACTCAGATACGCAGTATTTT.

This clone was counted once. The gene calls are TRBV2 and TRBJ1-2; D call uncertain. Germline V CDR1 and CDR2: SNHLY, FYNNEI. This CDR3 contains 13 residues. The V and J ends lost 4 bases and 6 bases respectively, with 12 bases between them. The CDR3 DNA sequence: TGTGCCAGCAGTGTGAGGAGCCAAGATGGCTACACCTTC. Its translation is CASSVRSQDGYTF. Filled out from reference TRBV2 and TRBJ1-2, the complete variable domain reads EPEVTQTPSHQVTQMGQEVILRCVPISNHLYFYWYRQILGQKVEFLVSFYNNEISEKSEIFDDQFSVERPDGSNFTLKIRSTKLEDSAMYFCASSVRSQDGYTFGSGTRLTVV.

The chain is built from TRBV9 and TRBJ2-1; TRBD2 aligns across 8 bases. CDR3 size: 15 residues. After removal of 5 bases from V and 7 bases from J, the junction contained 11 bases not matched to a gene. The germline gives CDR1 SGDLS, CDR2 YYNGEE. CDR3 in DNA: TGTGCCAGCAGTCGTCTCAGCGGGAGCGTTAATGAGCAGTTCTTC. It codes for CASSRLSGSVNEQFF.

V usage is TRBV5-6 and J usage is TRBJ1-1; D gene uncertain. The germline V gene encodes CDR1 SGHDT and CDR2 YYEEEE. V gave up 4 bases and J gave up 3 bases, with 4 bases separating them. The CDR3 spans 11 residues. This CDR3 reads CASSRDTEAFF. The CDR3, as DNA: TGTGCCAGCAGCCGGGACACTGAAGCTTTCTTT.

This clone was seen just once. The chain uses TRBV7-2 and TRBJ2-7; 12 bases are a match to TRBD2. V was pared by 1 base and J by 6 bases, with 1 base of the junction left unmatched. This CDR3 region has 14 residues. Germline V gives CDR1 SGHTA, CDR2 FQGNSA. The CDR3: CASSLGTSGAEQYF. The DNA of the CDR3 is TGTGCCAGCAGCTTAGGGACTAGCGGGGCCGAGCAGTACTTC. Using reference TRBV7-2 and TRBJ2-7 for the parts outside the CDR3, the full variable domain is GAGVSQSPSNKVTEKGKDVELRCDPISGHTALYWYRQSLGQGLEFLIYFQGNSAPDKSGLPSDRFSAERTGGSVSTLTIQRTQQEDSAVYLCASSLGTSGAEQYFGPGTRLTVT.